This T cell receptor beta chain was sequenced for a study of chemoradiotherapy in HPV16-positive cancers. CDR1 is MNHNS and CDR2 is SASEGT in the germline V gene. This CDR3 has 13 residues. The germline V and J ends were trimmed by 6 bases and 4 bases, with 9 bases remaining between them. As to this clone: What it binds is unknown.

Overall study findings and caveats: During treatment, candidate HPV-specific clones and E7-related motifs expanded in tumor. The functional HPV-specific definition rests on just a couple of HPV16-positive patients. In HPV16-positive patients, HPV-responsive T-cell expansion tracked better recurrence-free survival.

Sequencing used immunoSEQ multiplex PCR; TCRdb keeps in-frame clones, though not all of them. The profile shows tens of thousands of clones, over 90% of them singletons. The clonotype was recovered from a human donor with HPV-associated anogenital cancer. This material consisted of blood, taken from a patient who underwent chemoradiotherapy. The V and J genes are TRBV6-1 and TRBJ1-4; D perhaps matches TRBD1 (5 bases). CDR3: CASRGLINEKLFF. Here the CDR3 DNA reads TGTGCCAGCAGGGGACTGATTAATGAAAAACTGTTTTTT.